This T cell receptor beta chain was sequenced in a study of OX40 agonist ivuxolimab in advanced cancers. Study conclusions and caveats: Not determined was the antigen specificity of the expanded peripheral T cells.

As for this clone: Its specificity is not known.

The germline V gene has CDR1 MNHNS and CDR2 SASEGT. With 6 bases removed from V and 1 base from J, the gap between germline ends came to 12 bases. This CDR3 has 14 residues. Measured with immunoSEQ multiplex PCR; TCRdb has only the in-frame clones, and not every one. The sample shows approximately 82,000 clones, 80% to 95% of them seen only once. This clonotype was sampled from an adult with an advanced solid tumor such as melanoma, head and neck, liver or kidney cancer. The sequencing used CD4+ or CD8+ T cells sorted from blood, collected in a trial of the OX40 agonist ivuxolimab. This rearrangement joins TRBV6-1 to TRBJ1-1; D is unclear. The CDR3 spells CASRIILGNTEAFF. CDR3 bases: TGTGCCAGCAGAATTATTTTGGGGAACACTGAAGCTTTCTTT.